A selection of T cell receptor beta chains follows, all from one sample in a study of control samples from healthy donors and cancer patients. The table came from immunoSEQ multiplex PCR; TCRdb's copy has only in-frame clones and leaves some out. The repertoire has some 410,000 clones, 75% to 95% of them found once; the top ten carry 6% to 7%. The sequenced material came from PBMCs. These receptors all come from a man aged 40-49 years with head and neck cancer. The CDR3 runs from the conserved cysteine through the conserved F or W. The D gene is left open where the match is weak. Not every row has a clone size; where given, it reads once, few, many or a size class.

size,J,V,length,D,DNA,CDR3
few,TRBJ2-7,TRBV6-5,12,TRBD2,TGTGCCAGCAGCCCAGGCGGGGGCGAGCAGTACTTC,CASSPGGGEQYF
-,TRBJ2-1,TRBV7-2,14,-,TGTGCCAGCAGCTTCACCAGACAGTCCACTGAGCAGTTCTTC,CASSFTRQSTEQFF
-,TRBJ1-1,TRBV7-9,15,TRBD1,TGTGCCAGCAGCGCCCCCAGGGGGCAGAACACTGAAGCTTTCTTT,CASSAPRGQNTEAFF
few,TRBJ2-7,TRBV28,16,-,TGTGCCAGCAGCCCTGTGTGGGGGAAGGACTCCTACGAGCAGTACTTC,CASSPVWGKDSYEQYF
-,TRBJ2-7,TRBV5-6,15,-,TGTGCCAGCAGCTTGGCACCGGCAAGCTCCTACGAGCAGTACTTC,CASSLAPASSYEQYF
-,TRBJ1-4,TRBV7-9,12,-,TGTGCCAGCAGCCGCAGTGGTGAAAAACTGTTTTTT,CASSRSGEKLFF
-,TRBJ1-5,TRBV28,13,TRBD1,TGTGCCAGCAGGGGGACAGGCGGGCAGCCCCAGCATTTT,CASRGTGGQPQHF
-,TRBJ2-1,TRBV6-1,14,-,TGTGCCAGCAGTAAAGCGACTAACGACAATGAGCAGTTCTTC,CASSKATNDNEQFF
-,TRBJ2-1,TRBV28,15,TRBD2,TGTGCCAGCAGGGCTAGCGGGAATAATGGTCTTGAGCAGTTCTTC,CASRASGNNGLEQFF
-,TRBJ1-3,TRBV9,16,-,TGTGCCAGCAGCGCCCGGACAGCGGACTCTGGAAACACCATATATTTT,CASSARTADSGNTIYF
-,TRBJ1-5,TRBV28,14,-,TGTGCCAGCAGTTTTGGGGATTCTGCTCAGCCCCAGCATTTT,CASSFGDSAQPQHF
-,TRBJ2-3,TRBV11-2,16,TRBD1,TGTGCCAGCAGCCTGACAGGGGGCCGGGGGGCAGATACGCAGTATTTT,CASSLTGGRGADTQYF
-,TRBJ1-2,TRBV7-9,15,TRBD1,TGTGCCAGCAGCCTCGGACAGGGGGGAGGCTATGGCTACACCTTC,CASSLGQGGGYGYTF